This paragraph covers one T cell receptor beta chain sequence. The antigen remains unidentified. The data derive from a study of cytomegalovirus exposure and HLA in healthy donors. On the study more broadly: The same platform as the roughly 700 first-cohort repertoires was used for the 95 to 150 validation repertoires, a later analysis reported.

The study's findings and limits: Rare TCR sequences predominated, though certain public TCRs were found in many donors.

V lost 6 bases and J lost 5, with 11 bases in between. Germline V gene lookup returns CDR1 SNHLY and CDR2 FYNNEI. This CDR3 is built from 13 residues. The approximately 120-subject validation cohort, separate from the roughly 700-subject first cohort, included the donors. The assay was immunoSEQ multiplex PCR, and TCRdb's table has in-frame clones only and misses some. The sample lists approximately 210,000 clones, roughly 88% occurring once. The chain carries TRBV2 and TRBJ2-1, with TRBD2 as a possible D gene (7 bases). Sequencing was carried out using PBMCs. The TCR sequence derives from a woman younger than 35 in good health and CMV-seronegative. CDR3 residues: CASRTGRDNEQFF. DNA of the CDR3: TGTGCCAGCAGAACAGGGAGGGACAATGAGCAGTTCTTC.